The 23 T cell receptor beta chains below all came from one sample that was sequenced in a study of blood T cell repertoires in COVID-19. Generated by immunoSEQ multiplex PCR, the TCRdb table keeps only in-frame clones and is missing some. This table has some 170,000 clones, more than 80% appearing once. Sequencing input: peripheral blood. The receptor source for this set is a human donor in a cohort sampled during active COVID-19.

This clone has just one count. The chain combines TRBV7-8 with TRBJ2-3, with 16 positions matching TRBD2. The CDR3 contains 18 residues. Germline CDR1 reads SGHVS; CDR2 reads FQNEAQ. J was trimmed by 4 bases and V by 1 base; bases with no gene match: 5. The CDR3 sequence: CASSLEGTSGRVADTQYF. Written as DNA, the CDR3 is TGTGCCAGCAGCTTAGAGGGGACTAGCGGGAGGGTAGCAGATACGCAGTATTTT. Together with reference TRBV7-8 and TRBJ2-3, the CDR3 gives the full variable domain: GAGVSQSPRYKVAKRGQDVALRCDPISGHVSLFWYQQALGQGPEFLTYFQNEAQLDKSGLPSDRFFAERPEGSVSTLKIQRTQQEDSAVYLCASSLEGTSGRVADTQYFGPGTRLTVL.

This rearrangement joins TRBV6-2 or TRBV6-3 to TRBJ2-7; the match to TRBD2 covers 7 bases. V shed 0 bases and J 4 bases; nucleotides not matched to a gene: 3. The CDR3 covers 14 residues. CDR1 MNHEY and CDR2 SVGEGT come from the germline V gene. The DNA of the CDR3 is TGTGCCAGCAGTTACTCGGGAGGGCCTTACGAGCAGTACTTC. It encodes CASSYSGGPYEQYF.

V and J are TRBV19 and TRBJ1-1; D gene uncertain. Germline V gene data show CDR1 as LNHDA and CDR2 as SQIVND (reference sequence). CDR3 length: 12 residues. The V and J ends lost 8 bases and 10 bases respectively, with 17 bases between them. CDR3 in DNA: TGTGCCAGTCGACAAGACCCCTCAATAGCTTTCTTT. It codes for CASRQDPSIAFF.

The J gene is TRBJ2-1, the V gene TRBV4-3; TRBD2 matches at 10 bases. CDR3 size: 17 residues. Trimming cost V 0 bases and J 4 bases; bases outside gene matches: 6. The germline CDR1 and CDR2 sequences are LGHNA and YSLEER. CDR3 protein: CASSQDRASGSYNEQFF. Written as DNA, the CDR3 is TGCGCCAGCAGCCAAGATCGGGCTAGCGGGAGTTACAATGAGCAGTTCTTC.

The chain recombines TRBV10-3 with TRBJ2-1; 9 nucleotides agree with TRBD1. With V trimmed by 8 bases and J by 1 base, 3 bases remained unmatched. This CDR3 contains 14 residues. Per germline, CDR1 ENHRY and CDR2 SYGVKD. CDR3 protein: CAIGDRESYNEQFF. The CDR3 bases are TGTGCCATCGGGGACAGGGAGTCCTACAATGAGCAGTTCTTC.

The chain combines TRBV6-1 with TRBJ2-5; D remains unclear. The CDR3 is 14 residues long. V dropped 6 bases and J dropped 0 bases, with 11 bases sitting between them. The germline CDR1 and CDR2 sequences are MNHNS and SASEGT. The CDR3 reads CASRRDVYQETQYF. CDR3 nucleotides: TGTGCCAGCAGACGCGATGTGTACCAAGAGACCCAGTACTTC.

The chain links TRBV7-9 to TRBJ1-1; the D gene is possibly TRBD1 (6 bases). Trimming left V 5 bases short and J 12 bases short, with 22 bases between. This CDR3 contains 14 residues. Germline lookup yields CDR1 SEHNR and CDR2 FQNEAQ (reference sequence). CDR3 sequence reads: CASSEREATGPSFF. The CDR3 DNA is TGTGCCAGCAGCGAACGAGAGGCGACAGGACCTTCTTTCTTT.

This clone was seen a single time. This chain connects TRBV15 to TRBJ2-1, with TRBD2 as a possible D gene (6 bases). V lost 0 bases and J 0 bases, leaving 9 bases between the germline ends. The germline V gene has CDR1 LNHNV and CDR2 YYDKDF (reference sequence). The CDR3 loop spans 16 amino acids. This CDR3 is CATSREGGNSYNEQFF. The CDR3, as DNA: TGTGCCACCAGCAGAGAGGGGGGTAACTCCTACAATGAGCAGTTCTTC.

The CDR3 is CASSFSGWSNEKLFF. As DNA, the CDR3 is TGTGCCAGCTCATTCAGCGGGTGGTCTAATGAAAAACTGTTTTTT. The chain carries TRBV18 and TRBJ1-4; no firm D call. CDR3 length: 15 residues. The germline V and J ends were trimmed by 5 bases and 3 bases, with 13 bases remaining between them. Germline V lookup: CDR1 KGHSH, CDR2 LQKENI.

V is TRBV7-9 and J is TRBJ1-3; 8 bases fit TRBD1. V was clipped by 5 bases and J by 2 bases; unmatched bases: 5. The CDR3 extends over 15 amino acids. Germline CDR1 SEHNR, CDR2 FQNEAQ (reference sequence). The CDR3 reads CASSPKDRAGNTIYF. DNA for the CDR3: TGTGCCAGCAGCCCTAAGGACAGGGCTGGAAACACCATATATTTT.

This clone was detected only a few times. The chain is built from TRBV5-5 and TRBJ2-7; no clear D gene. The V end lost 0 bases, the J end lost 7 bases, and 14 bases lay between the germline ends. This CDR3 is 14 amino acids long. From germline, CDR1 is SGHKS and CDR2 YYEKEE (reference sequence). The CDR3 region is CASSLGTPVEEQYF. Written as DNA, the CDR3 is TGTGCCAGCAGCTTGGGTACTCCTGTAGAAGAGCAGTACTTC.

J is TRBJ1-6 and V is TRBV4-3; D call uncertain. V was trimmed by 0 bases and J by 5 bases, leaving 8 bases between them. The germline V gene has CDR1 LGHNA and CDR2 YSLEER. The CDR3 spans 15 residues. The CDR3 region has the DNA TGCGCCAGCAGCCAAGAGCATTCTAATAATTCACCCCTCCACTTT. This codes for CASSQEHSNNSPLHF.

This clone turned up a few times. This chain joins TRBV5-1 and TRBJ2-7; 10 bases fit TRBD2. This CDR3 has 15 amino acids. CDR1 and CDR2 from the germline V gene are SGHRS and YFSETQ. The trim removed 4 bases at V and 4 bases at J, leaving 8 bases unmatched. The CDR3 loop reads CASSAGLAATYEQYF. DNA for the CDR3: TGCGCCAGCAGCGCCGGACTAGCGGCGACTTACGAGCAGTACTTC.

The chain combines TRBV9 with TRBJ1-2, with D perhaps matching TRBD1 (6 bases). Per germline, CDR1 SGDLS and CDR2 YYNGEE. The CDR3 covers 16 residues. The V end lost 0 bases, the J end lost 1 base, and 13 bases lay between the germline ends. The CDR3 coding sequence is TGTGCCAGCAGCGTAGTTGGGACACCTATTAACTATGGCTACACCTTC. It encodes CASSVVGTPINYGYTF.

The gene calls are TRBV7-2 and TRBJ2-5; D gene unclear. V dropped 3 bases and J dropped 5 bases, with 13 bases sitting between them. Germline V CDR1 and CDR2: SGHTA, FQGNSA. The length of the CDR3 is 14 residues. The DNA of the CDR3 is TGTGCCAGCAGCTTTAACCTAGTTGAGGAGACCCAGTACTTC. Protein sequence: CASSFNLVEETQYF.

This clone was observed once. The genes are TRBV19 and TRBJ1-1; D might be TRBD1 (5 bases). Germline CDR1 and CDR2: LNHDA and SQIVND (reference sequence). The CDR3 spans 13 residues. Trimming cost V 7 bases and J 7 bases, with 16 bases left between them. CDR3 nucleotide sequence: TGTGCCAGTACCATCCCCTCCCAGGGTGAAGCTTTCTTT. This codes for CASTIPSQGEAFF.

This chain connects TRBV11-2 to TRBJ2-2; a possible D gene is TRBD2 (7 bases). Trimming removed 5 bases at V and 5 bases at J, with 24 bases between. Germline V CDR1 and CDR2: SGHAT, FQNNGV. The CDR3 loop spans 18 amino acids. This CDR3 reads CASSTIRLWGGETGELFF. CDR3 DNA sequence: TGTGCCAGCAGCACGATTCGTCTGTGGGGGGGCGAGACCGGGGAGCTGTTTTTT. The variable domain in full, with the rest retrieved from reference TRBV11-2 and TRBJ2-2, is EAGVAQSPRYKIIEKRQSVAFWCNPISGHATLYWYQQILGQGPKLLIQFQNNGVVDDSQLPKDRFSAERLKGVDSTLKIQPAKLEDSAVYLCASSTIRLWGGETGELFFGEGSRLTVL.

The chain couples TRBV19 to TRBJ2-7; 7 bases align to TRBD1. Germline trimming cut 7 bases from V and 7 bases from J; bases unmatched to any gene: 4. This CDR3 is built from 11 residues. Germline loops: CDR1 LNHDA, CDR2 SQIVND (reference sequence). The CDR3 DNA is TGTGCCAGTACCACAGGGGTGGAGCAGTACTTC. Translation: CASTTGVEQYF.

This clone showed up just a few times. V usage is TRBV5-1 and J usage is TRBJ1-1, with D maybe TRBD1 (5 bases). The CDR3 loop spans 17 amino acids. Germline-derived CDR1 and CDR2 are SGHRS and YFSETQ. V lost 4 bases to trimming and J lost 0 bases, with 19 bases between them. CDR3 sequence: CASSRGTNIKVNTEAFF. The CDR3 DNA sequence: TGCGCCAGCAGCAGAGGGACTAACATTAAAGTGAACACTGAAGCTTTCTTT.

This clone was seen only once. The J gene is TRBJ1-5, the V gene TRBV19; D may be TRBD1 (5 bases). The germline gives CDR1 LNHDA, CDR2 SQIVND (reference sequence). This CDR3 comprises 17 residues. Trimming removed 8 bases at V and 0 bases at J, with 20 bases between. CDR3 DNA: TGTGCCAGTCATTGGGCCCACCGGGGGAATAGCAATCAGCCCCAGCATTTT. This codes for CASHWAHRGNSNQPQHF. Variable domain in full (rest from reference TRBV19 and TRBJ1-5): DGGITQSPKYLFRKEGQNVTLSCEQNLNHDAMYWYRQDPGQGLRLIYYSQIVNDFQKGDIAEGYSVSREKKESFPLTVTSAQKNPTAFYLCASHWAHRGNSNQPQHFGDGTRLSIL.

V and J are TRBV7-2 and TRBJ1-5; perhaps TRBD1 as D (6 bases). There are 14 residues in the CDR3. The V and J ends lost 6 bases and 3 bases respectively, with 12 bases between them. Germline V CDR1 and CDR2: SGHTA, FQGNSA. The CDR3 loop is CASRRGPVNQPQHF. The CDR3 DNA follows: TGTGCCAGCAGGCGGGGGCCGGTCAATCAGCCCCAGCATTTT.

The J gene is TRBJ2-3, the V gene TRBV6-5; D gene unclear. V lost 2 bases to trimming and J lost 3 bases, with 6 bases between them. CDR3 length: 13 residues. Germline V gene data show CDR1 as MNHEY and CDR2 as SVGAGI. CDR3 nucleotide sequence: TGTGCCAGCAGTTACGTGGCTACAGATACGCAGTATTTT. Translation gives CASSYVATDTQYF.

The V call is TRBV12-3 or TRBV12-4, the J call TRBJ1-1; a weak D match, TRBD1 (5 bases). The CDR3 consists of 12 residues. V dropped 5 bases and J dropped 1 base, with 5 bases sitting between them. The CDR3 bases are TGTGCCAGCAGTGACAGGAACACTGAAGCTTTCTTT. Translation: CASSDRNTEAFF.